This entry lists 29 T cell receptor beta chains sequenced from one sample in a study of shared clonotypes between healthy human individuals (dated by TCRdb to the early 2020s). To prepare the library, the immunoSEQ multiplex PCR assay was applied. This immuneACCESS table, as held by TCRdb, lists in-frame sequences with V and J called but not all clones. Of the missing ones, under half trace to an unresolved V gene in checked studies; the others have no known cause. Recorded for this sample are under 2,500,000 clones; approximately 94% of them occurred a single time. The ten largest make up roughly 0.13% of the sample. Sequencing input: naive CD4+ T cells sorted from blood. The sample's cell subset or site label is to be understood as: CD45RA+ positively selected. All receptors come from a young man in good health.

The rearrangement links TRBV19 to TRBJ2-3; possible D gene TRBD2, 6 bases. Between the trimmed V and J ends, which lost 8 bases and 2 bases, there was a span of 14 bases. Germline CDR1 is LNHDA and CDR2 is SQIVND (reference sequence). This CDR3 comprises 14 residues. CDR3 protein: CASAAGQHTDTQYF. The CDR3 coding sequence is TGTGCCAGTGCAGCGGGTCAGCACACAGATACGCAGTATTTT.

In this sample, this clone turned up a few times. This specimen includes other DNA sequences encoding the same CDR3. The V gene is TRBV2, the J gene TRBJ1-1, with unresolved D. V shed 1 base and J shed 1 base, with 4 bases lying between them. This CDR3 region has 13 residues. CDR1 is SNHLY and CDR2 is FYNNEI in the germline V gene. The CDR3 here is CASSEDRNTEAFF. CDR3 DNA: TGTGCCAGCAGTGAAGACAGGAACACTGAAGCTTTCTTT.

The chain recombines TRBV11-2 with TRBJ2-3, with D perhaps being TRBD1 or TRBD2 (5 bases each). Germline CDR1 SGHAT, CDR2 FQNNGV. There are 16 residues in the CDR3. Trimming removed 0 bases at V and 0 bases at J, with 10 bases between. The CDR3 loop reads CASSLEGRASTDTQYF. DNA for the CDR3: TGTGCCAGCAGCTTAGAGGGGCGGGCCAGCACAGATACGCAGTATTTT.

The chain joins TRBV14 to TRBJ2-5, with TRBD1 matching over 8 bases. This CDR3 has 13 amino acids. V lost 4 bases, J lost 2 bases, and 0 bases stayed unmatched. In germline, CDR1 is SGHDN, CDR2 FVKESK. The CDR3 loop reads CASSRTGQETQYF. The CDR3, as DNA: TGTGCCAGCAGCCGGACAGGGCAAGAGACCCAGTACTTC.

This rearrangement joins TRBV10-1 to TRBJ2-7; D perhaps matches TRBD1 (6 bases). V was trimmed by 8 bases and J by 3 bases, leaving 8 bases between them. The germline CDR1 and CDR2 sequences are WNHNN and SYGVQD (reference sequence). The CDR3 extends over 11 amino acids. CDR3 coding DNA: TGCGCCAGCGGGACAAACTACGAGCAGTACTTC. It yields the protein CASGTNYEQYF.

As DNA, the CDR3 is TGTGCCAGCAGCGTAGGACTAGCGGGAGGAGCGAACACCGGGGAGCTGTTTTTT. It codes for CASSVGLAGGANTGELFF. The genes are TRBV9 and TRBJ2-2; 13 bases fit TRBD2. Germline CDR1 SGDLS, CDR2 YYNGEE. The length of the CDR3 is 18 residues. The ends lost 0 bases at V and 0 bases at J; junction bases unmatched: 2.

This chain joins TRBV6-5 and TRBJ1-4; D not certain. V was shortened by 3 bases and J by 8 bases, with 19 bases between the two germline ends. The CDR3 extends over 16 amino acids. The V gene's germline CDR1 is MNHEY and CDR2 SVGAGI. DNA of the CDR3: TGTGCCAGCAGTTATAGCCAGACGCTTCTAGGGGAAAAACTGTTTTTT. Protein sequence: CASSYSQTLLGEKLFF.

With respect to this clone: Other DNA sequences in this sample translate to the same CDR3. CDR3 nucleotide sequence: TGTGCCAGCAGTCCCGGTGGCTCCTACAATGAGCAGTTCTTC. It yields the protein CASSPGGSYNEQFF. This sequence joins TRBV7-3 and TRBJ2-1; no reliable D call. The germline CDR1 and CDR2 sequences are SGHTA and FQGTGA. Trimming took 6 bases from V and 0 from J, leaving 9 bases between them. There are 14 residues in the CDR3.

This chain links TRBV30 with TRBJ1-2, with D hard to call. The V end lost 0 bases, the J end lost 2 bases, and 7 bases lay between the germline ends. Germline lookup yields CDR1 GTSNPN and CDR2 SVGIG (reference sequence). The CDR3 has 13 residues. CDR3 DNA sequence: TGTGCCTGGAGTGTAGTGACGAACTATGGCTACACCTTC. Translated, it gives CAWSVVTNYGYTF. The full variable domain, completed using reference TRBV30 and TRBJ1-2, is SQTIHQWPATLVQPVGSPLSLECTVEGTSNPNLYWYRQAAGRGLQLLFYSVGIGQISSEVPQNLSASRPQDRQFILSSKKLLLSDSGFYLCAWSVVTNYGYTFGSGTRLTVV.

This chain connects TRBV7-9 to TRBJ1-1, with D hard to call. The V gene's germline CDR1 is SEHNR and CDR2 FQNEAQ (reference sequence). The CDR3 totals 14 residues. Deletions cut 5 bases from V and 2 bases from J, with 12 bases between. The CDR3 region is CASSRTGSNTEAFF. The CDR3 DNA reads as TGTGCCAGCAGCCGGACCGGATCCAACACTGAAGCTTTCTTT.

The chain carries TRBV18 and TRBJ1-3; 9 bases are a match to TRBD1. Losses at the gene ends were 6 bases for V and 2 bases for J; bases not matched to a gene: 5. CDR1 KGHSH and CDR2 LQKENI come from the germline V gene. There are 15 residues in the CDR3. CDR3 DNA sequence: TGTGCCAGCTCTCACAGGGACAGGGCTGGAAACACCATATATTTT. This gives the protein CASSHRDRAGNTIYF.

CDR3 DNA: TGTGCCAGCAGTGTTGCAGGGGCTAATCAGCCCCAGCATTTT. It encodes CASSVAGANQPQHF. The genes are TRBV2 and TRBJ1-5; D possibly corresponds to TRBD1 (6 bases). V was pared by 4 bases and J by 4 bases, with 11 bases between. The germline gives CDR1 SNHLY, CDR2 FYNNEI. CDR3 length equals 14 residues.

The chain joins TRBV5-4 to TRBJ1-1; weak D call: TRBD1 (6 bases). The CDR3 length is 14 residues. Looked up from germline, CDR1 is SGHNT and CDR2 is YYREEE (reference sequence). Deletions cut 4 bases from V and 5 bases from J, with 15 bases between. CDR3 bases: TGTGCCAGCAGCCCCAGAGGGGGGCTGACTGAAGCTTTCTTT. Its protein is CASSPRGGLTEAFF.

This clone was seen only once. The chain couples TRBV29-1 to TRBJ2-7; 7 nucleotides line up with TRBD2. Germline CDR1 SQVTM, CDR2 ANQGSEA. The V segment lost 4 bases and the J segment 2 bases; nucleotides outside the gene matches: 5. The length of the CDR3 is 13 residues. CDR3 residues: CSVGEGPAYEQYF. In nucleotides, the CDR3 is TGCAGCGTTGGGGAGGGCCCGGCCTACGAGCAGTACTTC.

Written as DNA, the CDR3 is TGTGCCAGCAGTTACGGTCAGCGTTTCGGGTACACTGAAGCTTTCTTT. It codes for CASSYGQRFGYTEAFF. The chain carries TRBV6-5 and TRBJ1-1; D is undetermined. The CDR3 is 16 amino acids. CDR1 and CDR2 (germline): MNHEY, SVGAGI. V was cut by 2 bases and J by 3 bases, with 16 bases left in between.

The chain is built from TRBV30 and TRBJ2-7, with TRBD1 matching over 8 bases. Per germline, CDR1 GTSNPN and CDR2 SVGIG (reference sequence). The V gene end was trimmed by 0 bases and the J gene end by 6 bases; junction bases not matched to a gene: 10. The CDR3 has 15 residues. This chain's CDR3 is CAWSVLADRAFEQYF. The CDR3, as DNA: TGTGCCTGGAGTGTACTTGCGGACAGGGCTTTCGAGCAGTACTTC.

The chain couples TRBV29-1 to TRBJ1-1, with D uncertain. The germline gives CDR1 SQVTM, CDR2 ANQGSEA. Trimming stripped 5 bases from V and 1 base from J, with 8 bases between. This CDR3 is built from 12 residues. The CDR3 coding sequence is TGCAGCGTTTCGACCCCGAACACTGAAGCTTTCTTT. This codes for CSVSTPNTEAFF.

V is TRBV19 and J is TRBJ1-5; D is ambiguous. Germline lookup yields CDR1 LNHDA and CDR2 SQIVND (reference sequence). The V end lost 1 base, the J end lost 12 bases, and 16 bases lay between the germline ends. The CDR3 totals 14 residues. CDR3 in DNA: TGTGCCAGTAGTATAGTTGCAGGTAAAGGGTACCAGCATTTT. Amino acids: CASSIVAGKGYQHF.

For this clone: Other DNA sequences within the sample encode an identical CDR3. The chain combines TRBV7-9 with TRBJ2-5; 8 bases agree with TRBD1. Germline V gene data show CDR1 as SEHNR and CDR2 as FQNEAQ (reference sequence). The CDR3 covers 15 residues. The V and J ends lost 2 bases and 1 base, in that order; junction bases with no gene match: 3. The CDR3 spells CASSLTGGPQETQYF. The CDR3 DNA sequence: TGTGCCAGCAGCTTAACAGGGGGGCCCCAAGAGACCCAGTACTTC.

The chain recombines TRBV6-1 with TRBJ1-2, with D tentatively TRBD1 (5 bases). This CDR3 has 13 residues. V lost 8 bases and J 4 bases, leaving 14 bases between the germline ends. Germline CDR1 MNHNS, CDR2 SASEGT. The CDR3 spells CASRSTGSYGYTF. In DNA, the CDR3 is TGTGCCAGCCGAAGTACAGGCTCCTATGGCTACACCTTC.

J is TRBJ2-2 and V is TRBV5-1; 8 bases line up with TRBD1. The CDR3 consists of 16 residues. The germline V gene has CDR1 SGHRS and CDR2 YFSETQ. Trimming cost V 6 bases and J 4 bases; bases outside gene matches: 11. CDR3 region: CASTGIGQGRTGELFF. CDR3 nucleotide sequence: TGCGCCAGCACAGGGATTGGACAGGGCCGCACCGGGGAGCTGTTTTTT.

The chain uses TRBV6-6 and TRBJ1-2; TRBD1 agrees at 8 bases. The CDR3 is made up of 14 amino acids. Germline-derived CDR1 and CDR2 are MNHNY and SVGAGI (reference sequence). The V and J ends lost 2 bases and 7 bases, in that order; junction bases with no gene match: 6. CDR3 sequence: CASSYEQGEGGYTF. The CDR3 region has the DNA TGTGCCAGCAGTTACGAACAGGGGGAAGGTGGCTACACCTTC.

Only a few counts were recorded for this clone. V usage is TRBV7-8 and J usage is TRBJ1-2; 9 bases are a match to TRBD1. The V gene end was trimmed by 5 bases and the J gene end by 2 bases; junction bases not matched to a gene: 21. The CDR3 has 20 residues. Germline V gene data show CDR1 as SGHVS and CDR2 as FQNEAQ. CDR3 sequence (DNA): TGTGCCAGCAGCCACCTACCTCGCCCGGGACAGGGCCTGCTGAACTATGGCTACACCTTC. It translates to CASSHLPRPGQGLLNYGYTF. Supplemented by reference TRBV7-8 and TRBJ1-2, the full variable domain reads GAGVSQSPRYKVAKRGQDVALRCDPISGHVSLFWYQQALGQGPEFLTYFQNEAQLDKSGLPSDRFFAERPEGSVSTLKIQRTQQEDSAVYLCASSHLPRPGQGLLNYGYTFGSGTRLTVV.

The chain joins TRBV4-3 to TRBJ2-2; 14 bases are shared with TRBD2. The CDR3 is made up of 21 amino acids. CDR1 and CDR2 from the germline V gene are LGHNA and YSLEER. V lost 0 bases to trimming and J lost 2 bases; unmatched junction nucleotides: 11. The CDR3 nucleotides are TGCGCCAGCAGCCAAGAACTGACTAGCGGGAGGGTAGGTGACAACACCGGGGAGCTGTTTTTT. Translated, it gives CASSQELTSGRVGDNTGELFF.

The chain is built from TRBV19 and TRBJ1-5, with D unclear. Germline V CDR1 and CDR2: LNHDA, SQIVND (reference sequence). The CDR3 is made up of 15 amino acids. V shed 7 bases and J shed 1 base, with 14 bases lying between them. The CDR3 sequence: CASTSRAGSNQPQHF. CDR3 DNA: TGTGCCAGTACCTCAAGAGCGGGGAGCAATCAGCCCCAGCATTTT.

The chain employs TRBV7-9 and TRBJ2-7; D perhaps matches TRBD1 (6 bases). The length of the CDR3 is 14 residues. CDR1 is SEHNR and CDR2 is FQNEAQ in the germline V gene (reference sequence). V gave up 5 bases and J gave up 2 bases, with 13 bases separating them. As DNA, the CDR3 is TGTGCCAGCAGCATTTCAGGGGCGGCCTACGAGCAGTACTTC. It specifies CASSISGAAYEQYF.

The chain links TRBV2 to TRBJ1-2; D might be TRBD1 (5 bases). The CDR3 is made up of 14 amino acids. Trimming took off 0 bases at V and 4 bases at J, with 9 bases between the two ends. The germline gives CDR1 SNHLY, CDR2 FYNNEI. Here the CDR3 DNA reads TGTGCCAGCAGTGAAGCGTCAGGGATCTATGGCTACACCTTC. Amino acid sequence: CASSEASGIYGYTF.

This rearrangement joins TRBV7-9 to TRBJ1-1; D is undetermined. The CDR3 extends over 13 amino acids. The germline V and J ends were trimmed by 5 bases and 1 base, with 8 bases remaining between them. Germline CDR1 is SEHNR and CDR2 is FQNEAQ (reference sequence). The CDR3 here is CASSGQENTEAFF. CDR3 bases: TGTGCCAGCAGCGGGCAGGAGAACACTGAAGCTTTCTTT.

The rearrangement uses TRBV11-2 and TRBJ2-3, with 15 positions matching TRBD2. V lost 5 bases, J lost 5 bases, and 5 bases stayed unmatched. CDR3 size: 16 residues. From germline, CDR1 is SGHAT and CDR2 FQNNGV. The CDR3 region is CASSKGTSGGRDTQYF. The CDR3 region has the DNA TGTGCCAGCAGCAAGGGGACTAGCGGGGGGAGAGATACGCAGTATTTT.